Listed here are 25 T cell receptor beta chains from one sample, sequenced in a study of blood T cell repertoires in COVID-19. Clones were read by immunoSEQ multiplex PCR, and TCRdb kept only the in-frame ones, dropping some. The table shows about 120,000 clones, with 70% to 85% occurring only once. The sequenced material came from peripheral blood. These receptors came from a man between 70 and 80 years old with active or convalescent COVID-19.

The chain has TRBV7-2 and TRBJ1-2; the match to TRBD1 covers 8 bases. In germline, CDR1 is SGHTA, CDR2 FQGNSA. J was trimmed by 4 bases and V by 5 bases; bases with no gene match: 6. The CDR3 loop spans 14 amino acids. The CDR3: CASSVRDRSYGYTF. In DNA form, the CDR3 reads TGTGCCAGCAGCGTACGGGACAGGTCCTATGGCTACACCTTC.

This chain connects TRBV7-9 to TRBJ2-1, with 9 bases that match TRBD1. Germline values: CDR1 SEHNR, CDR2 FQNEAQ (reference sequence). The trim removed 5 bases at V and 4 bases at J, leaving 6 bases unmatched. CDR3 size: 15 residues. The CDR3 spells CASSRTGGAYNEQFF. The CDR3, as DNA: TGTGCCAGCAGCCGAACAGGGGGCGCGTACAATGAGCAGTTCTTC.

The chain employs TRBV11-2 and TRBJ2-1; D gene ambiguous. V was clipped by 8 bases and J by 2 bases, with 13 bases between them. The length of the CDR3 is 14 residues. Per germline, CDR1 SGHAT and CDR2 FQNNGV. The CDR3 loop reads CASGALNTYNEQFF. The CDR3 DNA sequence: TGTGCCAGCGGAGCCTTAAATACCTACAATGAGCAGTTCTTC. Full variable domain (remainder filled in from reference TRBV11-2 and TRBJ2-1): EAGVAQSPRYKIIEKRQSVAFWCNPISGHATLYWYQQILGQGPKLLIQFQNNGVVDDSQLPKDRFSAERLKGVDSTLKIQPAKLEDSAVYLCASGALNTYNEQFFGPGTRLTVL.

This chain links TRBV6-2 or TRBV6-3 with TRBJ2-1; a weak D match, TRBD2 (5 bases). Per the germline V gene, CDR1 is MNHEY and CDR2 is SVGEGT. Deletions cut 5 bases from V and 2 bases from J, with 13 bases between. This CDR3 is 15 amino acids long. For the CDR3, the DNA is TGTGCCAGCAGTGACTACAGAATTGCCTACAATGAGCAGTTCTTC. It is translated as CASSDYRIAYNEQFF.

This chain links TRBV5-1 with TRBJ2-7; D may be TRBD2 (5 bases). The CDR3 has 13 residues. Per the germline V gene, CDR1 is SGHRS and CDR2 is YFSETQ. Trimming stripped 0 bases from V and 10 bases from J, with 14 bases between. CDR3 sequence reads: CASSLGGESSQYF. CDR3 DNA: TGCGCCAGCAGCTTGGGTGGGGAGTCCTCTCAGTACTTC. Using reference TRBV5-1 and TRBJ2-7 for the parts outside the CDR3, the full variable domain is KAGVTQTPRYLIKTRGQQVTLSCSPISGHRSVSWYQQTPGQGLQFLFEYFSETQRNKGNFPGRFSGRQFSNSRSEMNVSTLELGDSALYLCASSLGGESSQYFGPGTRLTVT.

The chain joins TRBV3-1 (or the pseudogene TRBV3-2) to TRBJ1-5; D gene uncertain. Germline V gene data show CDR1 as LGHDT and CDR2 as YNNKEL (reference sequence). The CDR3 has 16 amino acids. V gave up 1 base and J gave up 4 bases, with 14 bases separating them. DNA of the CDR3: TGTGCCAGCAGCCAAGCTTGGCCAGTGCATAATCAGCCCCAGCATTTT. This sequence encodes CASSQAWPVHNQPQHF.

The gene calls are TRBV5-6 and TRBJ2-1, with 12 nucleotides matching TRBD2. J gave up 3 bases and V 4 bases, and 2 bases lay outside the gene matches. Germline V CDR1 and CDR2: SGHDT, YYEEEE. The CDR3 has 15 residues. The CDR3 coding sequence is TGTGCCAGCAGCCTACTAGCGGGAGGCTACAATGAGCAGTTCTTC. Residues: CASSLLAGGYNEQFF.

As regards this clone: One junction end disagrees with the germline gene, perhaps due to a read error. The CDR3: CASSLIGGGNYEQYF. The CDR3 DNA is TGCGCCAGTAGCTTGATCGGCGGGGGGAACTACGAGCAGTACTTC. The chain joins TRBV5-1 to TRBJ2-7; 8 nucleotides agree with TRBD2. Germline CDR1 SGHRS, CDR2 YFSETQ. The CDR3 spans 15 residues.

V is TRBV2 and J is TRBJ1-5; 12 nucleotides align to TRBD1. The V gene's germline CDR1 is SNHLY and CDR2 FYNNEI. The J segment lost 1 base and the V segment lost 5 bases, leaving 6 bases of the junction unmatched. CDR3 length: 17 residues. CDR3 region: CASSPGTGGGSNQPQHF. CDR3 in DNA: TGTGCCAGCAGTCCCGGGACAGGGGGCGGGAGCAATCAGCCCCAGCATTTT.

J is TRBJ1-2 and V is TRBV11-3, with D possibly being TRBD1 (5 bases). Germline V gene data show CDR1 as SGHNT and CDR2 as YENEEA. V lost 5 bases, J lost 0 bases, and 10 bases lay in between. This CDR3 comprises 14 residues. The CDR3 region has the DNA TGTGCCAGCAGCCGAGGACACTCTAACTATGGCTACACCTTC. This gives the protein CASSRGHSNYGYTF.

The chain combines TRBV20-1 with TRBJ2-7, with D possibly being TRBD1 (7 bases). This CDR3 contains 18 residues. Looked up from germline, CDR1 is DFQATT and CDR2 is SNEGSKA (reference sequence). The V end lost 6 bases, the J end lost 5 bases, and 32 bases lay between the germline ends. CDR3 nucleotides: TGCAGTGCCAGTCTCCGGGACTTTCAGGGGGGCAGAGGGAACGAGCAGTACTTC. Amino acid sequence: CSASLRDFQGGRGNEQYF.

In this sample, this clone turned up once. The chain recombines TRBV6-2 or TRBV6-3 with TRBJ2-1, with D maybe TRBD1 (5 bases). This CDR3 has 16 amino acids. Germline CDR1 is MNHEY and CDR2 is SVGEGT. With 5 bases removed from V and 0 bases from J, the gap between germline ends came to 14 bases. The CDR3 sequence: CASSGAYSSSYNEQFF. CDR3 nucleotide sequence: TGTGCCAGCAGTGGGGCTTATTCGAGCTCCTACAATGAGCAGTTCTTC.

The CDR3 nucleotides read TGTGCCAGTAGTCTCACAGGGGGCAAAAACACTGAAGCTTTCTTT. Residues: CASSLTGGKNTEAFF. The rearrangement joins TRBV19 to TRBJ1-1, with TRBD1 identical over 9 bases. The CDR3 runs 15 residues. Germline CDR1 is LNHDA and CDR2 is SQIVND (reference sequence). V was clipped by 5 bases and J by 2 bases; unmatched bases: 6. The whole variable domain, remainder taken from reference TRBV19 and TRBJ1-1, is DGGITQSPKYLFRKEGQNVTLSCEQNLNHDAMYWYRQDPGQGLRLIYYSQIVNDFQKGDIAEGYSVSREKKESFPLTVTSAQKNPTAFYLCASSLTGGKNTEAFFGQGTRLTVV.

The rearrangement uses TRBV19 and TRBJ1-2; no definite D call. This CDR3 region has 12 residues. Germline CDR1 LNHDA, CDR2 SQIVND (reference sequence). Trimming left V 3 bases short and J 2 bases short, with 4 bases between. The CDR3 nucleotides read TGTGCCAGTAGTATTTCGAACTATGGCTACACCTTC. Translated: CASSISNYGYTF. The whole variable domain, remainder taken from reference TRBV19 and TRBJ1-2, is DGGITQSPKYLFRKEGQNVTLSCEQNLNHDAMYWYRQDPGQGLRLIYYSQIVNDFQKGDIAEGYSVSREKKESFPLTVTSAQKNPTAFYLCASSISNYGYTFGSGTRLTVV.

This clone showed up just once. The genes are TRBV12-3 or TRBV12-4 and TRBJ1-1; D perhaps matches TRBD1 (6 bases). The CDR3 totals 13 residues. The ends were cut back, 6 bases at V and 8 bases at J, with 16 bases in the middle. Here the CDR3 DNA reads TGTGCCAGCAGAGCCGGACAGTTGCTGGAAGCTTTCTTT. Translation: CASRAGQLLEAFF.

V and J are TRBV6-4 and TRBJ2-3, with D possibly being TRBD2 (5 bases). Germline-derived CDR1 and CDR2 are MRHNA and SNTAGT. The CDR3 contains 15 residues. V gave up 0 bases and J gave up 0 bases, with 7 bases separating them. CDR3 sequence (DNA): TGTGCCAGCAGTGACTCCGGCGGGAGCACAGATACGCAGTATTTT. This encodes CASSDSGGSTDTQYF.

V gene TRBV7-9 combines with J gene TRBJ2-1; 13 bases match TRBD2. Germline V gene sequence: CDR1 SEHNR, CDR2 FQNEAQ (reference sequence). The length of the CDR3 is 13 residues. V lost 5 bases to trimming and J lost 11 bases; unmatched junction nucleotides: 3. The CDR3 sequence: CASSLGTSGKQFF. DNA for the CDR3: TGTGCCAGCAGCCTCGGGACTAGCGGGAAGCAGTTCTTC.

The rearrangement joins TRBV18 to TRBJ1-2, with no clear D. V lost 3 bases and J lost 1, with 9 bases in between. Germline V CDR1 and CDR2: KGHSH, LQKENI. There are 14 residues in the CDR3. Here the CDR3 DNA reads TGTGCCAGCTCACCGAGGCCGGATAACTATGGCTACACCTTC. Protein sequence: CASSPRPDNYGYTF. The full variable domain, completed using reference TRBV18 and TRBJ1-2, is NAGVMQNPRHLVRRRGQEARLRCSPMKGHSHVYWYRQLPEEGLKFMVYLQKENIIDESGMPKERFSAEFPKEGPSILRIQQVVRGDSAAYFCASSPRPDNYGYTFGSGTRLTVV.

The genes are TRBV3-1 (or the pseudogene TRBV3-2) and TRBJ2-2, with D possibly being TRBD2 (6 bases). The length of the CDR3 is 13 residues. CDR1 and CDR2 from the germline V gene are LGHDT and YNNKEL (reference sequence). The V end was cut by 3 bases, the J end by 9 bases, with 11 bases between. The CDR3 spells CASSQWGERELFF. The CDR3 DNA sequence: TGTGCCAGCAGCCAGTGGGGGGAGCGGGAGCTGTTTTTT.

This rearrangement joins TRBV4-2 to TRBJ1-1, with D maybe TRBD1 (5 bases). Germline V lookup: CDR1 LGHNA, CDR2 YNFKEQ. Trimming took off 1 base at V and 1 base at J, with 7 bases between the two ends. There are 14 residues in the CDR3. The CDR3 loop is CASSQVGGNTEAFF. For the CDR3, the DNA is TGTGCCAGCAGCCAAGTGGGGGGGAACACTGAAGCTTTCTTT.

This chain joins TRBV2 and TRBJ2-5; a weak D match, TRBD1 (5 bases). From germline, CDR1 is SNHLY and CDR2 FYNNEI. The V and J ends lost 5 bases and 0 bases respectively, with 10 bases between them. CDR3 size: 14 residues. CDR3 amino acids: CASSPDSNQETQYF. The CDR3 DNA sequence: TGTGCCAGCAGTCCCGACAGCAACCAAGAGACCCAGTACTTC.

The V call is TRBV2, the J call TRBJ1-2; a weak D match, TRBD1 (5 bases). Germline V gene sequence: CDR1 SNHLY, CDR2 FYNNEI. The V and J ends lost 7 bases and 4 bases respectively, with 13 bases between them. This CDR3 is built from 13 residues. Here the CDR3 DNA reads TGTGCCAGCACCCCCGACAGCACCTATGGCTACACCTTC. Translating it yields CASTPDSTYGYTF. The full variable domain, rest sourced from reference TRBV2 and TRBJ1-2, is EPEVTQTPSHQVTQMGQEVILRCVPISNHLYFYWYRQILGQKVEFLVSFYNNEISEKSEIFDDQFSVERPDGSNFTLKIRSTKLEDSAMYFCASTPDSTYGYTFGSGTRLTVV.

CDR3 sequence: CACPRGYGYTF. The CDR3 DNA is TGTGCCTGTCCCAGGGGCTATGGCTACACCTTC. The chain uses TRBV30 and TRBJ1-2, with D maybe TRBD1 (6 bases). V shed 6 bases and J shed 4 bases, with 9 bases lying between them. CDR3 length equals 11 residues. CDR1 is GTSNPN, CDR2 SVGIG, per germline (reference sequence). The full variable domain, completed using reference TRBV30 and TRBJ1-2, is SQTIHQWPATLVQPVGSPLSLECTVEGTSNPNLYWYRQAAGRGLQLLFYSVGIGQISSEVPQNLSASRPQDRQFILSSKKLLLSDSGFYLCACPRGYGYTFGSGTRLTVV.

CDR3 sequence: CASSPGTASGNTIYF. The CDR3 nucleotides are TGTGCCAGCAGTCCTGGGACAGCCTCTGGAAACACCATATATTTT. The chain has TRBV7-2 and TRBJ1-3; 7 nucleotides align to TRBD1. The V gene's germline CDR1 is SGHTA and CDR2 FQGNSA. The CDR3 sequence is 15 residues long. V shed 6 bases, J shed 0 bases, and the junction held 5 bases outside the gene matches.

The V call is TRBV27, the J call TRBJ2-3; weak D call: TRBD2 (5 bases). The CDR3 consists of 15 residues. CDR1 is MNHEY, CDR2 SMNVEV, per germline (reference sequence). The V end was cut by 6 bases, the J end by 4 bases, with 17 bases between. CDR3 amino acids: CASRPYALAPDTQYF. In DNA, the CDR3 is TGTGCCAGCAGGCCATATGCCCTAGCCCCAGATACGCAGTATTTT.